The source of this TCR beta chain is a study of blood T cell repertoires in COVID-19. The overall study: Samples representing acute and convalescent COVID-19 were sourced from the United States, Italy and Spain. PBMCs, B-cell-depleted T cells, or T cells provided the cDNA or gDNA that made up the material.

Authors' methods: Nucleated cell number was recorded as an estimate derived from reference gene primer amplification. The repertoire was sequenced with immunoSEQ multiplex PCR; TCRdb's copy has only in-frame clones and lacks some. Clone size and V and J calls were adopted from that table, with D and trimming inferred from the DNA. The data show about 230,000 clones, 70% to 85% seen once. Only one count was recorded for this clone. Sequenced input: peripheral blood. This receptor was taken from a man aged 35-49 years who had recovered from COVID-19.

The CDR3 nucleotides read TGTGCCAGCAGTCGGGACAGGGGGGAGAACACTGAAGCTTTCTTT. Translated, it gives CASSRDRGENTEAFF. The chain joins TRBV11-3 to TRBJ1-1; 11 bases match TRBD1. The J segment lost 1 base and the V segment lost 6 bases, leaving 4 bases of the junction unmatched. The germline V gene encodes CDR1 SGHNT and CDR2 YENEEA. The CDR3 length is 15 residues.